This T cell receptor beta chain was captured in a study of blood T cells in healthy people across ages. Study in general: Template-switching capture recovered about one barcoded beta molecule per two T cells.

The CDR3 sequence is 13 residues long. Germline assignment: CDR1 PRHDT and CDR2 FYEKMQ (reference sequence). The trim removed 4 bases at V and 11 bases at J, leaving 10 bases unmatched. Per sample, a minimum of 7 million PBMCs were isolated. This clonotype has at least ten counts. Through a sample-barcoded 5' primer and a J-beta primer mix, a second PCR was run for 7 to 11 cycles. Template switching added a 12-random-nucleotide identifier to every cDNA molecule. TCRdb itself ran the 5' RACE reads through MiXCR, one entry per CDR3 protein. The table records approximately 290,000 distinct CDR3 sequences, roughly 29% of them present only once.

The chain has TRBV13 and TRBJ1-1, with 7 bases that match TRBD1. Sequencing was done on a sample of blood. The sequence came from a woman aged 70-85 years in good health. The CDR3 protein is CASSSYRGVEAFF. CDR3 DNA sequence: TGTGCCAGCAGCTCGTACAGGGGAGTCGAGGCTTTCTTT.